This T cell receptor beta chain was documented in a study of blood T cells in healthy people across ages. Details on this clonotype: Antigen: not known. The junction departs from the called germline gene at one end, perhaps through a read error.

Points from the study as a whole: Significant beta diversity loss was already apparent by age around 36, declining roughly linearly.

This CDR3 spans 16 amino acids. Germline CDR1 reads MNHEY; CDR2 reads SVGEGT. PCR was performed a second time for about 7 to 11 cycles using a sample-barcoded 5' primer and a J-beta primer mix. TCRdb re-called the 5' RACE reads with MiXCR, one entry per CDR3 protein. Of 700,000 to 1,000,000 distinct CDR3 sequences listed, under 45% are singletons. The sequence came from a man aged 60 to 69 in good health. The material sequenced was blood. V usage is TRBV6-2 or TRBV6-3 and J usage is TRBJ2-1; 7 nucleotides agree with TRBD2. CDR3 protein: CASSHRTRPLNNVQFF. CDR3 bases: TGTGCCAGCAGTCATAGGACTAGACCCCTCAACAATGTGCAGTTCTTC.